The 17 T cell receptor beta chains below all came from one sample that was sequenced in a study of cytomegalovirus exposure and HLA in healthy donors. The PCR had 60 Vbeta and 13 Jbeta primers. TCRdb's table, derived via immunoSEQ multiplex PCR, lists solely in-frame clones and lacks some. The data show 250,000 or so clones, 85% to 95% seen once. The sample consisted of PBMCs. The receptors derive from a girl aged 2-9 years in good health and CMV-seronegative.

This rearrangement joins TRBV6-5 to TRBJ2-7; tentatively, D is TRBD2 (6 bases). The V and J ends lost 2 bases and 0 bases respectively, with 8 bases between them. This CDR3 has 14 residues. Per the germline V gene, CDR1 is MNHEY and CDR2 is SVGAGI. The CDR3 bases are TGTGCCAGCAGTTACGGAGGGGCCTCCTACGAGCAGTACTTC. Amino acid sequence: CASSYGGASYEQYF.

The V call is TRBV18, the J call TRBJ2-7, with 9 bases identical to TRBD1. The junction had 5 bases not matched to a gene; V was cut back by 4 bases and J by 4 bases. The germline CDR1 and CDR2 sequences are KGHSH and LQKENI. This CDR3 comprises 14 residues. In nucleotides, the CDR3 is TGTGCCAGCTCACAAGGACAGGGGTTATACGAGCAGTACTTC. This codes for CASSQGQGLYEQYF.

The genes are TRBV5-1 and TRBJ2-2, with 8 bases matching TRBD2. V shed 6 bases, J shed 1 base, and the junction held 5 bases outside the gene matches. This CDR3 contains 15 residues. The germline CDR1 and CDR2 sequences are SGHRS and YFSETQ. The CDR3 loop reads CASTLLAVNTGELFF. CDR3 coding DNA: TGCGCCAGCACCTTACTAGCGGTGAACACCGGGGAGCTGTTTTTT.

The V call is TRBV28, the J call TRBJ1-4; the D is unclear. The germline gives CDR1 MDHEN, CDR2 SYDVKM. Between the trimmed V and J ends, which lost 3 bases and 6 bases, there was a span of 11 bases. The CDR3 runs 14 residues. The CDR3: CASSFPQTHEKLFF. CDR3 nucleotides: TGTGCCAGCAGTTTCCCACAGACCCATGAAAAACTGTTTTTT.

This chain connects TRBV30 to TRBJ2-1, with TRBD1 matching 11 bases. This CDR3 is built from 20 residues. The V segment lost 2 bases and the J segment 0 bases; nucleotides outside the gene matches: 15. The germline V gene has CDR1 GTSNPN and CDR2 SVGIG (reference sequence). CDR3 amino acids: CAWSLGRTGGDPSSYNEQFF. The CDR3 DNA reads as TGTGCCTGGAGTTTAGGAAGGACAGGGGGCGACCCAAGCTCCTACAATGAGCAGTTCTTC.

This sequence joins TRBV6-6 and TRBJ1-1; D not certain. V dropped 4 bases and J dropped 3 bases, with 18 bases sitting between them. From germline, CDR1 is MNHNY and CDR2 SVGAGI (reference sequence). This CDR3 has 16 amino acids. CDR3 DNA sequence: TGTGCCAGCAGTTTATCGAACTACCGGGTGGACACTGAAGCTTTCTTT. Its translation: CASSLSNYRVDTEAFF.

The genes are TRBV6-1 and TRBJ1-2, with 10 bases matching TRBD1. This CDR3 contains 17 residues. CDR1 MNHNS and CDR2 SASEGT come from the germline V gene. Unmatched junction bases numbered 7, after V lost 1 base and J lost 2 bases. CDR3 coding DNA: TGTGCCAGCAGTGAAGGGGGACAGGGGAGTAGGAACTATGGCTACACCTTC. It specifies CASSEGGQGSRNYGYTF.

This chain links TRBV18 with TRBJ2-7; 8 positions match TRBD1. After removal of 5 bases from V and 0 bases from J, the junction contained 6 bases not matched to a gene. Germline CDR1 and CDR2: KGHSH and LQKENI. This CDR3 region has 15 residues. The DNA of the CDR3 is TGTGCCAGCTCATCTGGACAGGGCCACTCCTACGAGCAGTACTTC. Residues: CASSSGQGHSYEQYF.

The chain is built from TRBV5-1 and TRBJ1-4; D is possibly TRBD1 (6 bases). Trimming stripped 3 bases from V and 8 bases from J, with 11 bases between. Germline CDR1 SGHRS, CDR2 YFSETQ. The CDR3 has 13 amino acids. The CDR3 here is CASSSGEREKLFF. The CDR3 DNA is TGCGCCAGCAGCTCAGGGGAGAGGGAAAAACTGTTTTTT.

This rearrangement joins TRBV30 to TRBJ2-1; 9 bases match TRBD1. The CDR3 loop spans 14 amino acids. Germline V lookup: CDR1 GTSNPN, CDR2 SVGIG (reference sequence). V lost 5 bases and J lost 7; bases outside the gene matches: 9. The DNA for the CDR3 is TGTGCCTGGGCCCCGGGACAGGGCACAAATGAGCAGTTCTTC. Protein product: CAWAPGQGTNEQFF.

This rearrangement joins TRBV15 to TRBJ1-3; 12 bases map to TRBD1. Germline-derived CDR1 and CDR2 are LNHNV and YYDKDF (reference sequence). Losses at the gene ends were 0 bases for V and 4 bases for J; bases not matched to a gene: 10. The length of the CDR3 is 19 residues. CDR3 sequence (DNA): TGTGCCACCAGCAGAGAGTTAGGGACAGGGGGCGCGAAGGGAAACACCATATATTTT. Its protein product is CATSRELGTGGAKGNTIYF.

The V and J genes are TRBV4-2 and TRBJ1-2, with a weak D call TRBD1 (5 bases). The CDR3 extends over 20 amino acids. V was clipped by 0 bases and J by 6 bases, with 29 bases between them. Germline V lookup: CDR1 LGHNA, CDR2 YNFKEQ. For the CDR3, the DNA is TGTGCCAGCAGCCAAGAAGTCCGTTCGACAGACGCTGGGTTGGTTCATGGCTACACCTTC. Protein: CASSQEVRSTDAGLVHGYTF.

This chain links TRBV7-9 with TRBJ1-2, with TRBD1 matching 9 bases. Germline trimming cut 3 bases from V and 5 bases from J; bases unmatched to any gene: 4. The CDR3 contains 14 residues. Germline loops: CDR1 SEHNR, CDR2 FQNEAQ (reference sequence). The CDR3 region is CASSLQGQGYGYTF. Written as DNA, the CDR3 is TGTGCCAGCAGCTTGCAGGGACAGGGTTATGGCTACACCTTC.

This chain connects TRBV7-9 to TRBJ2-5, with D tentatively TRBD2 (5 bases). CDR1 and CDR2 from the germline V gene are SEHNR and FQNEAQ (reference sequence). The CDR3 spans 16 residues. Trimming took off 5 bases at V and 2 bases at J, with 18 bases between the two ends. The CDR3 DNA follows: TGTGCCAGCAGCCCGTTAGTGGGAGAAAGACAAGAGACCCAGTACTTC. This encodes CASSPLVGERQETQYF.

The V and J genes are TRBV6-9 and TRBJ2-7, with D possibly being TRBD2 (5 bases). The CDR3 has 11 residues. The ends were cut back, 5 bases at V and 5 bases at J, with 7 bases in the middle. CDR1 and CDR2 (germline): MNHGY, SVAAGI. The CDR3 coding sequence is TGTGCCAGCAGTCTCGGGAACGAGCAGTACTTC. Amino acid sequence: CASSLGNEQYF.

The rearrangement uses TRBV5-5 and TRBJ1-5; D is ambiguous. Germline CDR1 is SGHKS and CDR2 is YYEKEE (reference sequence). The CDR3 loop spans 16 amino acids. V shed 2 bases and J shed 7 bases, with 19 bases lying between them. The DNA for the CDR3 is TGTGCCAGCAGCTTACTGGGGAGTGACTGGGAACAGCCCCAGCATTTT. Translated, it gives CASSLLGSDWEQPQHF.

The gene calls are TRBV5-1 and TRBJ2-7; TRBD1 agrees at 8 bases. This CDR3 region has 14 residues. Germline V lookup: CDR1 SGHRS, CDR2 YFSETQ. V was pared by 0 bases and J by 7 bases, with 6 bases of the junction left unmatched. CDR3 nucleotide sequence: TGCGCCAGCAGCTTGGGGGACAGGTCAGGGGAGCAGTACTTC. It specifies CASSLGDRSGEQYF.